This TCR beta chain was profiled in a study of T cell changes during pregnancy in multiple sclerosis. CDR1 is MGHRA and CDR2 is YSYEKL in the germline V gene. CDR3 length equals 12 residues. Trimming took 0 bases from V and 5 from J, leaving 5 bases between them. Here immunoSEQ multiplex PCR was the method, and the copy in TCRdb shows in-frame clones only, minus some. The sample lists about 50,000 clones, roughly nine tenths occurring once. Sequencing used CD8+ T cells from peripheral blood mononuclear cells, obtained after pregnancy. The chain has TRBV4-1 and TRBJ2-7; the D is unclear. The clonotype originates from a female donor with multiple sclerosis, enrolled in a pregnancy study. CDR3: CASSQDADEQYF. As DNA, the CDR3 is TGCGCCAGCAGCCAAGATGCAGACGAGCAGTACTTC.